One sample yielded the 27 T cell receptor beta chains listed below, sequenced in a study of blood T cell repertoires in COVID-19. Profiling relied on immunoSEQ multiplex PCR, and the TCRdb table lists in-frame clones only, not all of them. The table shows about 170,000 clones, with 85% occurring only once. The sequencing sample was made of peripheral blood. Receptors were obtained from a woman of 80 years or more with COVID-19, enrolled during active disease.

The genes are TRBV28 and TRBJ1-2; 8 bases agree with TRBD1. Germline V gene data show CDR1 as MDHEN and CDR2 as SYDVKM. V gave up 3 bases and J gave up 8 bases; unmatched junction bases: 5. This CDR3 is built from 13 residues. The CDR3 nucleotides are TGTGCCAGCAGTTTGACAGGGGCCGGAGGCTACACCTTC. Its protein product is CASSLTGAGGYTF.

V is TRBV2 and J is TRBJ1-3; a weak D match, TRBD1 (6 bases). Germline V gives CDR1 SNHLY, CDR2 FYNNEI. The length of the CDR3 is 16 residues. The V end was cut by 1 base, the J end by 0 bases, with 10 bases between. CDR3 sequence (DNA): TGTGCCAGCAGTGAAGTGGACAGCTTCTCTGGAAACACCATATATTTT. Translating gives CASSEVDSFSGNTIYF.

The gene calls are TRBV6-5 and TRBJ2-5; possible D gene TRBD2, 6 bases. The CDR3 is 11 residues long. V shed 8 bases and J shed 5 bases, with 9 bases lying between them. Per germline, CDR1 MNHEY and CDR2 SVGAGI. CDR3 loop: CASGRRETQYF. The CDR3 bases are TGTGCCAGCGGGAGGCGGGAGACCCAGTACTTC.

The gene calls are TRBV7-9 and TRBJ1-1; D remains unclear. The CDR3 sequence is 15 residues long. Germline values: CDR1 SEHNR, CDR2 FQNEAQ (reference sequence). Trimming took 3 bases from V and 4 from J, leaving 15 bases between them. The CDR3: CASSFDPQASTEAFF. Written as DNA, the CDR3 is TGTGCCAGCAGCTTTGACCCGCAAGCGAGCACTGAAGCTTTCTTT.

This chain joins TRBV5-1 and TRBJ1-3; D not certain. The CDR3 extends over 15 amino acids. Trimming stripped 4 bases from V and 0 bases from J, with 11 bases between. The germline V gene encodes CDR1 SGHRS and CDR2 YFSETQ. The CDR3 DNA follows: TGCGCCAGCAGCCCCGACCCTAGCTCTGGAAACACCATATATTTT. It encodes CASSPDPSSGNTIYF.

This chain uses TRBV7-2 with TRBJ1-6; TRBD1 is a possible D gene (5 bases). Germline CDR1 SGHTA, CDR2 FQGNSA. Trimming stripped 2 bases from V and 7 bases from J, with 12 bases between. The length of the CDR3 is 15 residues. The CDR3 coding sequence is TGTGCCAGCAGCTTATTTCAGGGAACCAATTCACCCCTCCACTTT. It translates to CASSLFQGTNSPLHF.

The CDR3, as DNA: TGTGCCAGCAGCCAAGAACCAGCGGCTAGCGGTCTCCTAAGCTCCTACAATGAGCAGTTCTTC. Its translation: CASSQEPAASGLLSSYNEQFF. The chain carries TRBV4-2 and TRBJ2-1; 7 nucleotides match TRBD2. V was clipped by 0 bases and J by 0 bases; unmatched bases: 17. The CDR3 totals 21 residues. Germline V gives CDR1 LGHNA, CDR2 YNFKEQ.

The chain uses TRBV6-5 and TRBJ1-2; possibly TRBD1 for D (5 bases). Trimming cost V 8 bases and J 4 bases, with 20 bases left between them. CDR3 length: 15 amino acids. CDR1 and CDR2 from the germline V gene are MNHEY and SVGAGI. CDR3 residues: CASAGILGVGYGYTF. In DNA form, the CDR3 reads TGTGCCAGCGCGGGGATATTGGGGGTTGGCTATGGCTACACCTTC.

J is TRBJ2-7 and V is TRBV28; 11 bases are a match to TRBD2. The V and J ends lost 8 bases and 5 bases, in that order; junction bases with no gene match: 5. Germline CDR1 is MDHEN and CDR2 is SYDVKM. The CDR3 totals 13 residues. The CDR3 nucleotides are TGTGCCAGCCTTAGCGGGAGGGAGGACGAGCAGTACTTC. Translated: CASLSGREDEQYF.

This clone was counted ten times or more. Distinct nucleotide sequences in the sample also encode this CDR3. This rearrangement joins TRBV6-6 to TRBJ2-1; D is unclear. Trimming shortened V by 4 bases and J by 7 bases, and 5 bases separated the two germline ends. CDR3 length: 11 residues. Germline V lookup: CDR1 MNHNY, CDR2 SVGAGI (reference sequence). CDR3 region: CASSSLNEQFF. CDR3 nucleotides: TGTGCCAGCAGTTCCTTAAATGAGCAGTTCTTC.

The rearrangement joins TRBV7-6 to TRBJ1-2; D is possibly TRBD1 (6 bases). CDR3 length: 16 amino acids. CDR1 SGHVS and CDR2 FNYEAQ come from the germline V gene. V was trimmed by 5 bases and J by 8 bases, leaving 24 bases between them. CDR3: CASSPLDSPRGGGYTF. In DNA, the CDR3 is TGTGCCAGCAGCCCGCTGGACAGCCCGAGAGGAGGAGGCTACACCTTC.

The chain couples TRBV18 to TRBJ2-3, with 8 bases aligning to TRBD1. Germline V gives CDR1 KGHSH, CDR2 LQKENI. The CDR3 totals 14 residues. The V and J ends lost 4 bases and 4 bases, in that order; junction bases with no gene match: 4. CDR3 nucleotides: TGTGCCAGCTCACTCGGACAGGGTCCAGATACGCAGTATTTT. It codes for CASSLGQGPDTQYF.

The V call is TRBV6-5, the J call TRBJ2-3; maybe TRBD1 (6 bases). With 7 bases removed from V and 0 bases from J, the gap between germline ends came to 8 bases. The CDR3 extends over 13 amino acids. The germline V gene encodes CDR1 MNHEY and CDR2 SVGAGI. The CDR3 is CASTGTSTDTQYF. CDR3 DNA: TGTGCCAGCACCGGGACAAGCACAGATACGCAGTATTTT.

CDR3 sequence reads: CASSSRSGPGGSEQYF. The CDR3 DNA is TGTGCCAGCAGCTCGCGCTCCGGGCCCGGAGGTAGCGAGCAGTACTTC. This chain links TRBV5-4 with TRBJ2-7; the D gene is possibly TRBD2 (5 bases). The V gene lost 3 bases and the J gene lost 6 bases, with 22 bases spanning the gap. CDR1 is SGHNT and CDR2 is YYREEE in the germline V gene (reference sequence). The CDR3 runs 16 residues.

As DNA, the CDR3 is TGTGCCAGCAGTCAATCTACCCGGACTAGCGGGAGCACCTACGAGCAGTACTTC. Translation gives CASSQSTRTSGSTYEQYF. The chain recombines TRBV28 with TRBJ2-7; 13 nucleotides align to TRBD2. With V trimmed by 5 bases and J by 2 bases, 12 bases remained unmatched. From germline, CDR1 is MDHEN and CDR2 SYDVKM. There are 18 residues in the CDR3. Full variable domain (rest looked up from reference TRBV28 and TRBJ2-7): DVKVTQSSRYLVKRTGEKVFLECVQDMDHENMFWYRQDPGLGLRLIYFSYDVKMKEKGDIPEGYSVSREKKERFSLILESASTNQTSMYLCASSQSTRTSGSTYEQYFGPGTRLTVT.

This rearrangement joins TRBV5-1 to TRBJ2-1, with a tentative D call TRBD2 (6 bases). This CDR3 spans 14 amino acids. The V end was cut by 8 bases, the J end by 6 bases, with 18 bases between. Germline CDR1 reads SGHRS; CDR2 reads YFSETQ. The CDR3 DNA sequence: TGCGCCAGTAGCAATGGCGGGGTGGCCAATGAGCAGTTCTTC. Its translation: CASSNGGVANEQFF.

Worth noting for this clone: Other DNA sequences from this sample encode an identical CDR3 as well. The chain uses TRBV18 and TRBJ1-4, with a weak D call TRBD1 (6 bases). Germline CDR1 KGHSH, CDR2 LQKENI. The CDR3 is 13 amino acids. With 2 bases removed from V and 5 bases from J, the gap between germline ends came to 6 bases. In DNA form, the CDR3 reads TGTGCCAGCTCACCAGGACAGAATGAAAAACTGTTTTTT. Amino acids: CASSPGQNEKLFF.

This chain's CDR3 is CASSPGLKNTEAFF. DNA of the CDR3: TGTGCCAGCAGCCCCGGACTCAAGAACACTGAAGCTTTCTTT. This sequence joins TRBV7-9 and TRBJ1-1; D call uncertain. The CDR3 has 14 residues. CDR1 is SEHNR and CDR2 is FQNEAQ in the germline V gene (reference sequence). Trimming took off 5 bases at V and 1 base at J, with 11 bases between the two ends. The full variable domain, completed using reference TRBV7-9 and TRBJ1-1, is DTGVSQNPRHKITKRGQNVTFRCDPISEHNRLYWYRQTLGQGPEFLTYFQNEAQLEKSRLLSDRFSAERPKGSFSTLEIQRTEQGDSAMYLCASSPGLKNTEAFFGQGTRLTVV.

The CDR3 loop reads CASSPRLTNEKLFF. CDR3 coding DNA: TGTGCCAGCAGTCCGAGATTAACTAATGAAAAACTGTTTTTT. The V and J genes are TRBV27 and TRBJ1-4; D remains ambiguous. Trimming stripped 5 bases from V and 1 base from J, with 8 bases between. Germline V gene sequence: CDR1 MNHEY, CDR2 SMNVEV (reference sequence). The CDR3 covers 14 residues. Full variable domain (missing parts from reference TRBV27 and TRBJ1-4): EAQVTQNPRYLITVTGKKLTVTCSQNMNHEYMSWYRQDPGLGLRQIYYSMNVEVTDKGDVPEGYKVSRKEKRNFPLILESPSPNQTSLYFCASSPRLTNEKLFFGSGTQLSVL.

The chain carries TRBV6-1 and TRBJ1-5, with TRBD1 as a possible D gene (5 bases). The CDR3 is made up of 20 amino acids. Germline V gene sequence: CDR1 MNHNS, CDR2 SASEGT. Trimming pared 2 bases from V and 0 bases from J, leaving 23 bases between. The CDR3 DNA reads TGTGCCAGCAGTGAAAGCTGGGGCCAGCGGGGGATCCGTAGCAATCAGCCCCAGCATTTT. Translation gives CASSESWGQRGIRSNQPQHF.

The CDR3 reads CASSQGGGEQYF. Here the CDR3 DNA reads TGTGCCAGCAGCCAAGGTGGCGGCGAGCAGTACTTC. The chain joins TRBV3-1 (or the pseudogene TRBV3-2) to TRBJ2-7; D is unresolved. Per germline, CDR1 LGHDT and CDR2 YNNKEL (reference sequence). The CDR3 sequence is 12 residues long. V was trimmed by 1 base and J by 6 bases, leaving 7 bases between them.

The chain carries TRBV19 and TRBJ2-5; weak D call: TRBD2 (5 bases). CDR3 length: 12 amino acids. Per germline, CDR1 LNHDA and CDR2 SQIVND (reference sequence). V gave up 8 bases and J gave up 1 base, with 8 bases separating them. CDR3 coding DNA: TGTGCCAGTGGGGAGACCCAAGAGACCCAGTACTTC. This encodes CASGETQETQYF. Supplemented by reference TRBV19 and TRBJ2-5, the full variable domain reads DGGITQSPKYLFRKEGQNVTLSCEQNLNHDAMYWYRQDPGQGLRLIYYSQIVNDFQKGDIAEGYSVSREKKESFPLTVTSAQKNPTAFYLCASGETQETQYFGPGTRLLVL.

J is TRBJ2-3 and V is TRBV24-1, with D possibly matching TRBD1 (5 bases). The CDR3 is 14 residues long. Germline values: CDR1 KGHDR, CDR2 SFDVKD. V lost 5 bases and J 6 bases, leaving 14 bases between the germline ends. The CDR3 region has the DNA TGTGCCACCAGTGGGGGCGGAAGTCGGGATACGCAGTATTTT. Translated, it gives CATSGGGSRDTQYF.

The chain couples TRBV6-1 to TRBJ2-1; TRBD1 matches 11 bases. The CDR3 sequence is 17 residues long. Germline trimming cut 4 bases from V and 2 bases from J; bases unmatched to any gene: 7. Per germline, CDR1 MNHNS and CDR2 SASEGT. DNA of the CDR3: TGTGCCAGCAGTGTGTCCGGGACAGGGGGTACCTACAATGAGCAGTTCTTC. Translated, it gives CASSVSGTGGTYNEQFF.

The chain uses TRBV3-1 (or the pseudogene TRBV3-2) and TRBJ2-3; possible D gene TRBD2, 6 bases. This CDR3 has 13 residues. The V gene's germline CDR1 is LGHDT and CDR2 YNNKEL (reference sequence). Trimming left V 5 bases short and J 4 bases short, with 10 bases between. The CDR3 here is CASSWASADTQYF. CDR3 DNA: TGTGCCAGCAGCTGGGCTAGCGCAGATACGCAGTATTTT.

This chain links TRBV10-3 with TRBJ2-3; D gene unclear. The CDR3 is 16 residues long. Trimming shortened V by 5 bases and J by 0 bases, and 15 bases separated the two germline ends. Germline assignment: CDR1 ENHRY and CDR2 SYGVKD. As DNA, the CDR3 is TGTGCCATCAGTCCCACTATGCGGCCCAGCACAGATACGCAGTATTTT. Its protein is CAISPTMRPSTDTQYF.

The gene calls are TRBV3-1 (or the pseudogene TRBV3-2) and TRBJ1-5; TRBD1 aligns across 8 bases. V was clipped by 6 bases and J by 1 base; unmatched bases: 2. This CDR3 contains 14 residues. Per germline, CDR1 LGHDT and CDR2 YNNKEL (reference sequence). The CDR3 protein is CASSHRGSNQPQHF. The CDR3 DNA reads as TGTGCCAGCAGTCACAGGGGGAGCAATCAGCCCCAGCATTTT.